The present entry profiles one TCR beta chain with its context. This specimen belongs to a study of blood T cells in healthy people across ages. Germline loops: CDR1 DFQATT, CDR2 SNEGSKA (reference sequence). The length of the CDR3 is 13 residues. The ends were cut back, 2 bases at V and 6 bases at J, with 11 bases in the middle. No fewer than 7 million PBMCs went into each sample. A second roughly 7 to 12 cycle PCR used barcoded and J-beta primers. Using its own MiXCR run on the 5' RACE reads, TCRdb lists one record per CDR3 protein. The data show around 1,500,000 distinct CDR3 sequences, with 42% seen just once and 7.9% held by the top ten.

The TCR originated in a woman aged 18-29 years in good health. The gene calls are TRBV20-1 and TRBJ2-1, with D possibly TRBD2 on 5 matching bases. The specimen was blood. The CDR3 here is CSARRELGNEQFF. Here the CDR3 DNA reads TGCAGTGCTAGAAGGGAGTTGGGCAATGAGCAGTTCTTC.